This T cell receptor beta chain was recovered during a study of blood T cell repertoires in COVID-19. Study details: Samples representing acute and convalescent COVID-19 were sourced from the United States, Italy and Spain. In each case, the material was cDNA or gDNA derived from T cells, B-cell-depleted T cells, or PBMCs.

The CDR3 consists of 11 residues. Germline values: CDR1 DFQATT, CDR2 SNEGSKA (reference sequence). V was trimmed by 8 bases and J by 5 bases, leaving 9 bases between them. Sequencing used immunoSEQ multiplex PCR; TCRdb keeps in-frame clones, though not all of them. The sample lists 200,000 to 250,000 clones, 85% seen once, with 8.5% to 9.5% in the top ten. Individuals aged roughly 18 to 90 years were recruited from approximately 22 US areas. The sequencing sample was made of PBMCs or T cells enriched from blood (not recorded which). The clonotype originates from a woman aged 50 to 65 with acute COVID-19. The chain carries TRBV20-1 and TRBJ1-4; D is undetermined. CDR3 nucleotides: TGCAGTCTACTTATAAATGAAAAACTGTTTTTT. Translation gives CSLLINEKLFF.